This T cell receptor (beta chain) was sequenced for a study of STAT5B mutations in CD4+ large granular lymphocyte leukemia. Germline loops: CDR1 SNHLY, CDR2 FYNNEI. Trimming shortened V by 9 bases and J by 3 bases, and 14 bases separated the two germline ends. CDR3 size: 13 residues. Repertoires were generated with immunoSEQ multiplex PCR, while TCRdb's copy carries only in-frame clones and drops some. The sample has approximately 30,000 clones; about 70% are singletons. General study findings and limits: Main leukemic clonotypes were patient-specific, but 20% to 25% appeared at low frequency elsewhere. Patient CD4-sorted repertoires looked more clonal than healthy CD4+ repertoires, even without putative leukemic clones. 8/27 top patient clones versus 2/35 control clones were TRBV06-family.

About this clone itself: Its target is not known.

Material for sequencing was CD4+ T cells from blood buffy coats. This clonotype was sampled from a human donor in good health. The chain employs TRBV2 and TRBJ1-2, with D perhaps TRBD1 (6 bases). The CDR3 reads CASQTGEYYGYTF. CDR3 bases: TGTGCCAGTCAGACAGGCGAATACTATGGCTACACCTTC.